The TCR beta chain under discussion was sequenced for a study of shared clonotypes between healthy human individuals. Findings and caveats of the study: Limited genetic and exposure-history diversity came from having few donors. A handful of donors showed sharing of around 5.3% of naive CD4 clonotypes.

As for this clone: Antigen: not known.

Libraries were prepared by immunoSEQ multiplex PCR; TCRdb keeps only in-frame clonotypes and omits some of them. This sample has about 2.4 million clones, with 93% found just once. V was clipped by 3 bases and J by 8 bases, with 11 bases between them. The CDR3 consists of 12 residues. Per the germline V gene, CDR1 is MGHDK and CDR2 is SYGVNS. Sequenced: naive CD4+ T cells from PBMCs. Subset in this sample: CD45RA+ positively selected. This receptor was obtained from a man younger than 35 in good health. Some clones in this sample may be carry-over from other donors' samples. V and J are TRBV25-1 and TRBJ2-7, with D unresolved. As DNA, the CDR3 is TGTGCCAGCAGTGATCCGTCGTATAAGCAGTACTTC. Amino acids: CASSDPSYKQYF.